These 3 T cell receptor beta chains were sequenced from one sample in a study of blood T cell repertoires in COVID-19. Libraries were prepared by immunoSEQ multiplex PCR; TCRdb keeps only in-frame clonotypes and omits some of them. The table records roughly 200,000 clones, around 85% of them present only once. The material sequenced was peripheral blood. The receptors shown here come from a human donor with active or convalescent COVID-19. The donor label of this sample is uncertain.

The chain has TRBV28 and TRBJ2-3; D is possibly TRBD1 (6 bases). Trimming took off 5 bases at V and 1 base at J, with 13 bases between the two ends. Per the germline V gene, CDR1 is MDHEN and CDR2 is SYDVKM. The CDR3 has 15 residues. CDR3 loop: CASSRQVGGTDTQYF. The DNA for the CDR3 is TGTGCCAGCAGTCGACAGGTCGGAGGCACAGATACGCAGTATTTT.

The chain links TRBV7-2 to TRBJ2-2; 13 bases fit TRBD2. The CDR3 contains 16 residues. CDR1 and CDR2 from the germline V gene are SGHTA and FQGNSA. V gave up 4 bases and J gave up 4 bases; unmatched junction bases: 3. The CDR3 here is CASSSGLAGTTGELFF. Here the CDR3 DNA reads TGTGCCAGCAGCTCGGGACTAGCGGGAACCACCGGGGAGCTGTTTTTT.

This clone occurred once. The chain has TRBV7-2 and TRBJ2-1, with 8 positions matching TRBD1. Looked up from germline, CDR1 is SGHTA and CDR2 is FQGNSA. Unmatched junction bases numbered 7, after V lost 6 bases and J lost 3 bases. This CDR3 is 15 amino acids long. The CDR3 spells CASREDRANYNEQFF. CDR3 in DNA: TGTGCCAGCAGGGAGGACAGGGCAAACTACAATGAGCAGTTCTTC.